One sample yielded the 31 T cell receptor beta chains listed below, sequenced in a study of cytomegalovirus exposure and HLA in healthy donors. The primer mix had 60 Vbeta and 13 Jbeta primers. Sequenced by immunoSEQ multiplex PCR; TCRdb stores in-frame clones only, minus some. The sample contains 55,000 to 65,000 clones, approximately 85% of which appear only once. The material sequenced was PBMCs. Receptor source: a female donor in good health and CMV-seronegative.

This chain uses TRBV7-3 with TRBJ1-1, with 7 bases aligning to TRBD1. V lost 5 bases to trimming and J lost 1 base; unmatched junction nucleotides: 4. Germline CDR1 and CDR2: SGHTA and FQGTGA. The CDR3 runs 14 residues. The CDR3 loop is CASSETGPNTEAFF. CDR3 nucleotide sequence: TGTGCCAGCAGCGAGACAGGGCCGAACACTGAAGCTTTCTTT.

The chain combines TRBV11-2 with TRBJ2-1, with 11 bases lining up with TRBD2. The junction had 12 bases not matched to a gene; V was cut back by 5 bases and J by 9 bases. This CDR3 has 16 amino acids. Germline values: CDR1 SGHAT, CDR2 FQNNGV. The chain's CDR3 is CASSMIAGGPLFEQFF. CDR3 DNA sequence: TGTGCCAGCAGCATGATAGCGGGAGGGCCCCTTTTTGAGCAGTTCTTC.

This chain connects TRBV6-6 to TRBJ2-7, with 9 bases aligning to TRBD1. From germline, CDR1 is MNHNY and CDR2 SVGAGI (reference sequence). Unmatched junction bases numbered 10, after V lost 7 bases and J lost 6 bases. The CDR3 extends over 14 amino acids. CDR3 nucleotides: TGTGCCAGCACAGAGGGGACAGGGCTGTTCGAGCAGTACTTC. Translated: CASTEGTGLFEQYF.

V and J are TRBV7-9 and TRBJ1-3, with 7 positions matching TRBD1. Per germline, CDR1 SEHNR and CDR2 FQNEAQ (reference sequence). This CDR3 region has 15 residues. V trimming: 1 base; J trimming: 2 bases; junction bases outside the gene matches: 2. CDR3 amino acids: CASSLGQGAGNTIYF. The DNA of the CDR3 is TGTGCCAGCAGCTTAGGACAGGGTGCTGGAAACACCATATATTTT.

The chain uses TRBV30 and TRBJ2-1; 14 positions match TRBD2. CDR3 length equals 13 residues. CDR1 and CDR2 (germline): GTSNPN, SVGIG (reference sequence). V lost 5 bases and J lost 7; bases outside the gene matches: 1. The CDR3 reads CAWGTSGGNEQFF. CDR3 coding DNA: TGTGCCTGGGGGACTAGCGGGGGAAATGAGCAGTTCTTC. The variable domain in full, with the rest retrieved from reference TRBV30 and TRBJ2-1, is SQTIHQWPATLVQPVGSPLSLECTVEGTSNPNLYWYRQAAGRGLQLLFYSVGIGQISSEVPQNLSASRPQDRQFILSSKKLLLSDSGFYLCAWGTSGGNEQFFGPGTRLTVL.

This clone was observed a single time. This CDR3 reads CATSRDSQTGELFF. The CDR3 DNA reads TGTGCCACCAGCAGAGATTCACAGACCGGGGAGCTGTTTTTT. V is TRBV15 and J is TRBJ2-2; D is ambiguous. From germline, CDR1 is LNHNV and CDR2 YYDKDF (reference sequence). The CDR3 spans 14 residues. Between the trimmed V and J ends, which lost 0 bases and 5 bases, there was a span of 7 bases.

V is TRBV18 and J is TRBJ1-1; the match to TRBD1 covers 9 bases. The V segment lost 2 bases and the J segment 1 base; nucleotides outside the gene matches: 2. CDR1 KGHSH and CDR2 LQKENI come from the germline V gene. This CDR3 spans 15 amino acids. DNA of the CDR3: TGTGCCAGCTCACCAGTGGGACAGGGGAACACTGAAGCTTTCTTT. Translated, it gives CASSPVGQGNTEAFF. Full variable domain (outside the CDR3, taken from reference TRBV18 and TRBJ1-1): NAGVMQNPRHLVRRRGQEARLRCSPMKGHSHVYWYRQLPEEGLKFMVYLQKENIIDESGMPKERFSAEFPKEGPSILRIQQVVRGDSAAYFCASSPVGQGNTEAFFGQGTRLTVV.

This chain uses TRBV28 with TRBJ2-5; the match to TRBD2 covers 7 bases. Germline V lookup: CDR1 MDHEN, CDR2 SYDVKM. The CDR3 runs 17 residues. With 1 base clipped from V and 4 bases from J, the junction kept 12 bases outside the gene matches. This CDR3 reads CASSLFPPTSLGETQYF. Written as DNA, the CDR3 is TGTGCCAGCAGTTTATTCCCTCCGACTAGCCTTGGAGAGACCCAGTACTTC.

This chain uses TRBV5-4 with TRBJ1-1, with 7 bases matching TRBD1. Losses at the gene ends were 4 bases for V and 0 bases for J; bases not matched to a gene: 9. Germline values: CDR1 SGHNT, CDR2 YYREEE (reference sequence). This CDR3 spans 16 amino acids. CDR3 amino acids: CASSQDRDRMNTEAFF. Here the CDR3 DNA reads TGTGCCAGCAGCCAAGATAGGGACAGAATGAACACTGAAGCTTTCTTT.

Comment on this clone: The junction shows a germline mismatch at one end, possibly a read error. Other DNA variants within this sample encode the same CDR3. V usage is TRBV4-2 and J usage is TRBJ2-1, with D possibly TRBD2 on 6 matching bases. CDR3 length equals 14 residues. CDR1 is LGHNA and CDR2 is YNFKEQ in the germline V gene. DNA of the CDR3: TGTGCTAGCAGCCAAGTGGGCAGGGAGGATGAGCAGTTCTTC. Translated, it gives CASSQVGREDEQFF.

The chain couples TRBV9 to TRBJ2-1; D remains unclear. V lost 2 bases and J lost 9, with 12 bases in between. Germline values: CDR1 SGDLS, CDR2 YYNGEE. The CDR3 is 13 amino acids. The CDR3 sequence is CASSVRSPGEQFF. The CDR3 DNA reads TGTGCCAGCAGCGTCCGTAGTCCCGGTGAGCAGTTCTTC.

CDR3 loop: CASSVGQGSVRGYTF. The CDR3 DNA reads as TGTGCCAGCAGCGTAGGTCAGGGGTCGGTAAGAGGCTACACCTTC. The J gene is TRBJ1-2, the V gene TRBV9; the D gene is possibly TRBD1 (6 bases). This CDR3 contains 15 residues. Trimming stripped 0 bases from V and 8 bases from J, with 17 bases between. Germline CDR1 and CDR2: SGDLS and YYNGEE.

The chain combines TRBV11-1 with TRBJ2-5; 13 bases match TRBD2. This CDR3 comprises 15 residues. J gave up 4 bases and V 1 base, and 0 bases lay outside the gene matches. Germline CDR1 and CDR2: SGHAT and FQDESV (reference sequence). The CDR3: CASSLGLAGGETQYF. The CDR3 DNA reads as TGTGCCAGCAGCTTAGGACTAGCGGGAGGAGAGACCCAGTACTTC.

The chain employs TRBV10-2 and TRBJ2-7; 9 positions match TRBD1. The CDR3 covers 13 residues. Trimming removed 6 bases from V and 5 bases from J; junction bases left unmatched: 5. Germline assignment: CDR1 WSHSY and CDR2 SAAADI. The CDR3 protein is CASSSGTGNEQYF. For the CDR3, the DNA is TGCGCCAGCAGCTCCGGGACAGGGAACGAGCAGTACTTC.

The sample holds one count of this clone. As DNA, the CDR3 is TGCGCCAGCAGTGAATCGGTAACCCCGGGGACTGAAGCTTTCTTT. This translates into CASSESVTPGTEAFF. The gene calls are TRBV10-1 and TRBJ1-1, with D unclear. Between the trimmed V and J ends, which lost 3 bases and 5 bases, there was a span of 16 bases. Looked up from germline, CDR1 is WNHNN and CDR2 is SYGVQD (reference sequence). This CDR3 spans 15 amino acids.

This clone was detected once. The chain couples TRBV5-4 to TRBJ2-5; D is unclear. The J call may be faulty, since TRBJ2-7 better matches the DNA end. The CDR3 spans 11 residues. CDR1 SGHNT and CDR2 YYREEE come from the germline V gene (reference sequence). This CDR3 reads CASSLGHEQYF. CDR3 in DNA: TGTGCCAGCAGCTTGGGACACGAGCAGTACTTC.

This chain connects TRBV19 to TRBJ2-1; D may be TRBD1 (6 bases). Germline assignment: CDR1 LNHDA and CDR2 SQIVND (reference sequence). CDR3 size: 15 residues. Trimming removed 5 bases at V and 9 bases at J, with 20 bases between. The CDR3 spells CASSYGAQGRREQFF. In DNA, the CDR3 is TGTGCCAGTAGTTACGGCGCACAGGGCCGGCGTGAGCAGTTCTTC.

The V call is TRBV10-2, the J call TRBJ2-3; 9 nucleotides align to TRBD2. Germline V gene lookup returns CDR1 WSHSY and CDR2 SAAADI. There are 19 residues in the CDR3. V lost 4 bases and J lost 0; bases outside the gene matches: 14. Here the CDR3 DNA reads TGCGCCAGCAGTGTCGCCCGCGGGGGGGTACTAGGTAGCACAGATACGCAGTATTTT. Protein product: CASSVARGGVLGSTDTQYF.

CDR3 DNA: TGTGCCAGCAGCTTAGGACAGGGGGGCAACACCGGGGAGCTGTTTTTT. Residues: CASSLGQGGNTGELFF. The chain links TRBV7-6 to TRBJ2-2, with 9 bases lining up with TRBD1. After removal of 1 base from V and 2 bases from J, the junction contained 2 bases not matched to a gene. The length of the CDR3 is 16 residues. The V gene's germline CDR1 is SGHVS and CDR2 FNYEAQ.

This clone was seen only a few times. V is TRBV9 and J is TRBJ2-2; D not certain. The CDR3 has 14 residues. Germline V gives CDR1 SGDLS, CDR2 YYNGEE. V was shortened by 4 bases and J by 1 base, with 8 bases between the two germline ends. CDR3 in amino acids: CASSRRGNTGELFF. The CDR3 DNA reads TGTGCCAGCAGCCGAAGAGGGAACACCGGGGAGCTGTTTTTT.

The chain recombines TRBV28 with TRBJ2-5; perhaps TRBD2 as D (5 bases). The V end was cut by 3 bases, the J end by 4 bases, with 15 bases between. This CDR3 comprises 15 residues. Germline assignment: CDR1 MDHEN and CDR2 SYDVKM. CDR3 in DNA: TGTGCCAGCAGTTTTGGCGGCGCCGAGGGAGAGACCCAGTACTTC. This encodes CASSFGGAEGETQYF.

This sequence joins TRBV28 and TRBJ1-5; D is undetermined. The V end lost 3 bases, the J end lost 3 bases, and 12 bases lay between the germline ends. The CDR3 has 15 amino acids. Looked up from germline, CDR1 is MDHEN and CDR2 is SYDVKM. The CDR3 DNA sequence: TGTGCCAGCAGTTTTGACCCGGGAGCCAATCAGCCCCAGCATTTT. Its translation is CASSFDPGANQPQHF.

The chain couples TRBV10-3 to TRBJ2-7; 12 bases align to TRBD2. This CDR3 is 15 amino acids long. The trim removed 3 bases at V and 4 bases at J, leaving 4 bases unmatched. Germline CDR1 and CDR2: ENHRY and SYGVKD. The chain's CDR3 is CAISEPGLAGYEQYF. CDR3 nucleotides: TGTGCCATCAGTGAACCGGGACTAGCGGGTTACGAGCAGTACTTC.

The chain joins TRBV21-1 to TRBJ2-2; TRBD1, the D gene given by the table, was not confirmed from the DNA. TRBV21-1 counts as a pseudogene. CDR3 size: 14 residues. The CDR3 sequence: CASSACQFTGELFF. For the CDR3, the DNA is TGTGCCAGCAGCGCTTGTCAGTTCACCGGGGAGCTGTTTTTT.

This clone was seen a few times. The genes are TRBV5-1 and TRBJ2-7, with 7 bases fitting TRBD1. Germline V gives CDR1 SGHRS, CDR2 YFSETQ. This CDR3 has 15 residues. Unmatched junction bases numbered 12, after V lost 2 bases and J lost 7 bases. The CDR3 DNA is TGCGCCAGCAGCTTCCGACCGGACAGGTCCGGGGAGCAGTACTTC. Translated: CASSFRPDRSGEQYF.

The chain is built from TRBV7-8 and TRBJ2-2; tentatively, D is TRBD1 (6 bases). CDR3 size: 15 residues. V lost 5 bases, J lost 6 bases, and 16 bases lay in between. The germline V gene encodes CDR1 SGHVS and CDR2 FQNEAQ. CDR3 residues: CASSANRAPAGELFF. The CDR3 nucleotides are TGTGCCAGCAGCGCGAACAGGGCCCCTGCCGGGGAGCTGTTTTTT.

In nucleotides, the CDR3 is TGTGCCAGCAGGAGGGGGACACAAGAGACCCAGTACTTC. This codes for CASRRGTQETQYF. This rearrangement joins TRBV28 to TRBJ2-5; D possibly corresponds to TRBD1 (6 bases). Trimming removed 6 bases at V and 2 bases at J, with 10 bases between. The CDR3 runs 13 residues. Germline CDR1 is MDHEN and CDR2 is SYDVKM.

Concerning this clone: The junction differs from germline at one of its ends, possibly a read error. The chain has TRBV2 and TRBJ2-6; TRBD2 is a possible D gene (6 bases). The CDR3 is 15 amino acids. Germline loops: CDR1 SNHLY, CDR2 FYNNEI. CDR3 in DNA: TGTGCCAGCGGTGAGGAGGGGAGAGGGGCCAACGTCCTGACTTTC. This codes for CASGEEGRGANVLTF.

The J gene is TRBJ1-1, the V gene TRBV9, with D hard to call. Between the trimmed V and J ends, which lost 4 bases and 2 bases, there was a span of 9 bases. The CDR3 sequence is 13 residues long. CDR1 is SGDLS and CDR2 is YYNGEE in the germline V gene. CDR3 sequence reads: CASSQVANTEAFF. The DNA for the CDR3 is TGTGCCAGCAGCCAAGTGGCCAACACTGAAGCTTTCTTT.

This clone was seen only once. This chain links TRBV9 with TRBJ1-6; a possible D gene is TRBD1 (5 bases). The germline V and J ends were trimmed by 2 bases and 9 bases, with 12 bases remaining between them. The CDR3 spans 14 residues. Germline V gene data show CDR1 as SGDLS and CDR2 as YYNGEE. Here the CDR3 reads CASSVGRGGSPLHF. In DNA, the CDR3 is TGTGCCAGCAGCGTCGGTAGGGGAGGTTCACCCCTCCACTTT.

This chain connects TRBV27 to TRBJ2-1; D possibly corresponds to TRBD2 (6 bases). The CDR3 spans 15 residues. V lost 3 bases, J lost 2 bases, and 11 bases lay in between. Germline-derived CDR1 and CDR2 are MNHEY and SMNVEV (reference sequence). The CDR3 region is CASSFGGTTYNEQFF. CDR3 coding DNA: TGTGCCAGCAGTTTTGGAGGGACCACCTACAATGAGCAGTTCTTC.